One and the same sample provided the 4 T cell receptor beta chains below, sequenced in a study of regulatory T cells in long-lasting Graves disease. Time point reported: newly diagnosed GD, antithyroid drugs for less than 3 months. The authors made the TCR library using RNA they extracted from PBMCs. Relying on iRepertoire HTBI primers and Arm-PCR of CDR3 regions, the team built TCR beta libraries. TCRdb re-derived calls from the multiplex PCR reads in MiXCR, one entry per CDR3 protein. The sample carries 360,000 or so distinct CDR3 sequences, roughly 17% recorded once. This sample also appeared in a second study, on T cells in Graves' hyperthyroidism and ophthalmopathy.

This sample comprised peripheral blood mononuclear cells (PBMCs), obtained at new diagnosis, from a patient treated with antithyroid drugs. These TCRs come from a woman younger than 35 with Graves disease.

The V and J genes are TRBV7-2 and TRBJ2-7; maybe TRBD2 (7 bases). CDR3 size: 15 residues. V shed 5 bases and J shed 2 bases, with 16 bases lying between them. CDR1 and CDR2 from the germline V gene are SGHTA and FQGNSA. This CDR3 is CASSPGGGGAYEQYF. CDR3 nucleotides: TGTGCCAGCAGCCCTGGGGGAGGGGGGGCCTACGAGCAGTACTTC.

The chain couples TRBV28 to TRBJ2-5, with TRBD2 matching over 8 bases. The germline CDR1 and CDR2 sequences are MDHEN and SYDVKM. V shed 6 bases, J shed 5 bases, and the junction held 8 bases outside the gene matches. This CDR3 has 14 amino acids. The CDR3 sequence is CASRPPGGGETQYF. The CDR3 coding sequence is TGTGCCAGCAGGCCGCCGGGGGGGGGGGAGACCCAGTACTTC.

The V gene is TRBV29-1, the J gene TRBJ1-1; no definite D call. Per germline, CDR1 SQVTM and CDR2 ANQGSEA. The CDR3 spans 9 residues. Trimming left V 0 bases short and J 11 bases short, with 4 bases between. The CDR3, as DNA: TGCAGCGTTGAAGAGAAGGCTTTCTTT. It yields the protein CSVEEKAFF.

The CDR3, as DNA: TGTGCCAGTAGTCCGTCCCGGGGTTTATTTAATCAGCCCCAGCATTTT. Translated, it gives CASSPSRGLFNQPQHF. The J gene is TRBJ1-5, the V gene TRBV19, with D uncertain. The germline V gene has CDR1 LNHDA and CDR2 SQIVND (reference sequence). V dropped 5 bases and J dropped 4 bases, with 18 bases sitting between them. This CDR3 has 16 residues. Looking up the rest from reference TRBV19 and TRBJ1-5 gives the full variable domain: DGGITQSPKYLFRKEGQNVTLSCEQNLNHDAMYWYRQDPGQGLRLIYYSQIVNDFQKGDIAEGYSVSREKKESFPLTVTSAQKNPTAFYLCASSPSRGLFNQPQHFGDGTRLSIL.